The 24 T cell receptor beta chains listed next were all sequenced from one sample in a study of blood T cell repertoires in COVID-19. Only in-frame clones appear in the TCRdb table, and some are missing; sequencing was by immunoSEQ multiplex PCR. Among around 280,000 clones, around 90% were seen once, and the ten largest hold less than 2%. Sample: PBMCs or T cells enriched from blood (not recorded which). The source is a woman in her thirties or forties who had recovered from COVID-19.

V gene TRBV2 combines with J gene TRBJ1-2; a weak D match, TRBD1 (6 bases). V was clipped by 4 bases and J by 3 bases, with 6 bases between them. The CDR3 consists of 12 residues. Germline V gene lookup returns CDR1 SNHLY and CDR2 FYNNEI. Here the CDR3 reads CASSAGDYGYTF. CDR3 sequence (DNA): TGTGCCAGCAGTGCAGGGGACTATGGCTACACCTTC.

The rearrangement links TRBV12-5 to TRBJ2-7, with D uncertain. Germline CDR1 LGHNT, CDR2 FRNRAP. V was cut by 0 bases and J by 0 bases, with 6 bases left in between. This CDR3 contains 14 residues. CDR3 region: CASGLVPDSYEQYF. DNA of the CDR3: TGTGCTAGTGGTTTGGTCCCAGACTCCTACGAGCAGTACTTC. Complete variable domain (other parts from reference TRBV12-5 and TRBJ2-7): DARVTQTPRHKVTEMGQEVTMRCQPILGHNTVFWYRQTMMQGLELLAYFRNRAPLDDSGMPKDRFSAEMPDATLATLKIQPSEPRDSAVYFCASGLVPDSYEQYFGPGTRLTVT.

The gene calls are TRBV4-2 and TRBJ2-2; 11 bases match TRBD2. The CDR3 has 18 residues. The J segment lost 3 bases and the V segment lost 0 bases, leaving 6 bases of the junction unmatched. CDR1 is LGHNA, CDR2 YNFKEQ, per germline. The CDR3, as DNA: TGTGCCAGCAGCCAAGAGGTAGCGGGAGGGCCAGACACCGGGGAGCTGTTTTTT. It yields the protein CASSQEVAGGPDTGELFF.

The V gene is TRBV24-1, the J gene TRBJ2-1; TRBD1 aligns across 7 bases. V trimming: 3 bases; J trimming: 5 bases; junction bases outside the gene matches: 6. The CDR3 covers 15 residues. CDR1 is KGHDR and CDR2 is SFDVKD in the germline V gene. CDR3 nucleotides: TGTGCCACCAGTGATCCAAGGACAGGTAACAATGAGCAGTTCTTC. The encoded protein is CATSDPRTGNNEQFF.

J is TRBJ1-3 and V is TRBV7-8, with D perhaps matching TRBD1 (5 bases). Germline CDR1 reads SGHVS; CDR2 reads FQNEAQ. With 1 base removed from V and 4 bases from J, the gap between germline ends came to 17 bases. CDR3 length equals 17 residues. CDR3 DNA: TGTGCCAGCAGCTTAGGGGGGGGATACTTCGTAGGAAACACCATATATTTT. As protein: CASSLGGGYFVGNTIYF.

The chain combines TRBV7-2 with TRBJ1-5; unclear D gene. Germline values: CDR1 SGHTA, CDR2 FQGNSA. This CDR3 is built from 17 residues. Trimming pared 1 base from V and 3 bases from J, leaving 16 bases between. CDR3 DNA sequence: TGTGCCAGCAGCTTAGATAGGCAGGCACAGACCAATCAGCCCCAGCATTTT. Protein product: CASSLDRQAQTNQPQHF.

The chain employs TRBV4-1 and TRBJ1-1, with D maybe TRBD1 (5 bases). The CDR3 covers 16 residues. Trimming took 2 bases from V and 4 from J, leaving 17 bases between them. Germline V lookup: CDR1 MGHRA, CDR2 YSYEKL. The CDR3, as DNA: TGCGCCAGCAGCCAACCACAAAAGGGGAGGACCACTGAAGCTTTCTTT. Translation gives CASSQPQKGRTTEAFF.

Comment on this clone: At one end the junction does not follow the germline gene, possibly because of a read error. The genes are TRBV29-1 and TRBJ1-2; TRBD1 agrees at 10 bases. The germline gives CDR1 SQVTM, CDR2 ANQGSEA. CDR3 size: 13 residues. CDR3 sequence (DNA): TGCAGCGTAGAAGACAGGGGGCACTATGGCTACACCTTC. This sequence encodes CSVEDRGHYGYTF.

The V and J genes are TRBV29-1 and TRBJ1-3; no clear D. CDR3 length: 15 amino acids. V lost 3 bases to trimming and J lost 0 bases, with 12 bases between them. Germline lookup yields CDR1 SQVTM and CDR2 ANQGSEA. The CDR3 protein is CSVESLLTSGNTIYF. In DNA, the CDR3 is TGCAGCGTTGAGAGCTTACTAACCTCTGGAAACACCATATATTTT. The full variable domain, its missing parts supplied by reference TRBV29-1 and TRBJ1-3, is SAVISQKPSRDICQRGTSLTIQCQVDSQVTMMFWYRQQPGQSLTLIATANQGSEATYESGFVIDKFPISRPNLTFSTLTVSNMSPEDSSIYLCSVESLLTSGNTIYFGEGSWLTVV.

The chain uses TRBV19 and TRBJ1-1; D not resolved. Germline values: CDR1 LNHDA, CDR2 SQIVND (reference sequence). The CDR3 extends over 16 amino acids. With 3 bases removed from V and 4 bases from J, the gap between germline ends came to 18 bases. The CDR3 spells CASSIVLSVRVTEAFF. Written as DNA, the CDR3 is TGTGCCAGTAGTATTGTCCTGTCGGTGAGGGTCACTGAAGCTTTCTTT.

This chain connects TRBV11-2 to TRBJ2-5, with 8 bases matching TRBD2. This CDR3 region has 14 residues. Germline CDR1 SGHAT, CDR2 FQNNGV. Unmatched junction bases numbered 5, after V lost 4 bases and J lost 4 bases. The CDR3 DNA is TGTGCCAGCAGCTATAGCGGGGCGGGAGAGACCCAGTACTTC. The encoded protein is CASSYSGAGETQYF. The full variable domain, with the rest looked up from reference TRBV11-2 and TRBJ2-5, is EAGVAQSPRYKIIEKRQSVAFWCNPISGHATLYWYQQILGQGPKLLIQFQNNGVVDDSQLPKDRFSAERLKGVDSTLKIQPAKLEDSAVYLCASSYSGAGETQYFGPGTRLLVL.

This clone was counted only a few times. This rearrangement joins TRBV27 to TRBJ1-2, with 8 bases identical to TRBD1. The CDR3 is made up of 13 amino acids. Germline-derived CDR1 and CDR2 are MNHEY and SMNVEV (reference sequence). The J segment lost 8 bases and the V segment lost 3 bases, leaving 5 bases of the junction unmatched. DNA for the CDR3: TGTGCCAGCAGTTTCGGCAGGGGGCAAGGCTACACCTTC. This encodes CASSFGRGQGYTF.

V usage is TRBV9 and J usage is TRBJ2-7; 10 nucleotides agree with TRBD2. V shed 3 bases, J shed 3 bases, and the junction held 12 bases outside the gene matches. CDR3 length: 17 amino acids. From germline, CDR1 is SGDLS and CDR2 YYNGEE. CDR3 bases: TGTGCCAGCAGCGCATACCCTAGCGGGAGCAATTTCTACGAGCAGTACTTC. It is translated as CASSAYPSGSNFYEQYF.

This rearrangement joins TRBV11-2 to TRBJ1-6; possibly TRBD1 for D (6 bases). This CDR3 has 17 residues. V was pared by 0 bases and J by 7 bases, with 16 bases between. Germline assignment: CDR1 SGHAT and CDR2 FQNNGV. The CDR3 DNA follows: TGTGCCAGCAGCTTAGATCTCGGGGGGACAAAGAATTCACCCCTCCACTTT. It translates to CASSLDLGGTKNSPLHF.

This chain connects TRBV5-1 to TRBJ1-1; 9 bases are shared with TRBD1. The V segment lost 4 bases and the J segment 1 base; nucleotides outside the gene matches: 8. The CDR3 length is 16 residues. Germline V gene sequence: CDR1 SGHRS, CDR2 YFSETQ. The DNA for the CDR3 is TGCGCCAGCAGCATAGGACAGGGGATTAAGAACACTGAAGCTTTCTTT. This codes for CASSIGQGIKNTEAFF.

The rearrangement uses TRBV2 and TRBJ1-5, with D possibly TRBD1 on 6 matching bases. CDR3 length equals 14 residues. Trimming removed 3 bases at V and 6 bases at J, with 12 bases between. Germline CDR1 is SNHLY and CDR2 is FYNNEI. CDR3 sequence reads: CASSEGGRVQPQHF. CDR3 in DNA: TGTGCCAGCAGTGAGGGGGGGCGCGTTCAGCCCCAGCATTTT. The entire variable domain, with the rest obtained from reference TRBV2 and TRBJ1-5, is as follows: EPEVTQTPSHQVTQMGQEVILRCVPISNHLYFYWYRQILGQKVEFLVSFYNNEISEKSEIFDDQFSVERPDGSNFTLKIRSTKLEDSAMYFCASSEGGRVQPQHFGDGTRLSIL.

The chain employs TRBV6-2 or TRBV6-3 and TRBJ2-3; 8 bases agree with TRBD1. The CDR3 consists of 15 residues. Per germline, CDR1 MNHEY and CDR2 SVGEGT. V lost 5 bases, J lost 3 bases, and 7 bases stayed unmatched. CDR3 region: CASSPRTGRTDTQYF. CDR3 DNA: TGTGCCAGCAGTCCCAGGACAGGGCGGACAGATACGCAGTATTTT.

V gene TRBV6-2 or TRBV6-3 combines with J gene TRBJ2-7, with a tentative D call TRBD2 (6 bases). The CDR3 runs 14 residues. Trimming shortened V by 2 bases and J by 4 bases, and 12 bases separated the two germline ends. Germline loops: CDR1 MNHEY, CDR2 SVGEGT. The CDR3 DNA reads TGTGCCAGCAGTTACCTTGCGGGGCCATACGAGCAGTACTTC. Its protein is CASSYLAGPYEQYF.

The J gene is TRBJ1-2, the V gene TRBV6-5, with 7 bases matching TRBD1. The CDR3 runs to 14 residues. From germline, CDR1 is MNHEY and CDR2 SVGAGI. Unmatched junction bases numbered 14, after V lost 7 bases and J lost 9 bases. CDR3 bases: TGTGCCAGCATAGGGACAGCCGGCGGGTTGAGCTACACCTTC. It specifies CASIGTAGGLSYTF.

This clone was seen once. The chain joins TRBV7-2 to TRBJ2-2; a possible D gene is TRBD2 (5 bases). V lost 2 bases, J lost 3 bases, and 10 bases lay in between. This CDR3 contains 15 residues. In germline, CDR1 is SGHTA, CDR2 FQGNSA. DNA for the CDR3: TGTGCCAGCAGCTTAAGTCGGGAATACACCGGGGAGCTGTTTTTT. Translation gives CASSLSREYTGELFF.

The rearrangement links TRBV11-2 to TRBJ2-3, with 8 nucleotides matching TRBD2. The CDR3 extends over 16 amino acids. Germline V lookup: CDR1 SGHAT, CDR2 FQNNGV. The J segment lost 0 bases and the V segment lost 4 bases, leaving 6 bases of the junction unmatched. As DNA, the CDR3 is TGTGCCAGCAGCTCCAGGACTAGCTCTAGCACAGATACGCAGTATTTT. Translation: CASSSRTSSSTDTQYF.

The V gene is TRBV7-2, the J gene TRBJ2-7; weak D call: TRBD1 (6 bases). CDR3 length: 14 residues. V lost 2 bases to trimming and J lost 1 base, with 9 bases between them. Germline V gene sequence: CDR1 SGHTA, CDR2 FQGNSA. The CDR3, as DNA: TGTGCCAGCAGCTTATATACAGGGTCCTACGAGCAGTACTTC. It codes for CASSLYTGSYEQYF. Based on the CDR3 plus reference TRBV7-2 and TRBJ2-7, the full variable domain is GAGVSQSPSNKVTEKGKDVELRCDPISGHTALYWYRQSLGQGLEFLIYFQGNSAPDKSGLPSDRFSAERTGGSVSTLTIQRTQQEDSAVYLCASSLYTGSYEQYFGPGTRLTVT.

The rearrangement links TRBV7-2 to TRBJ1-1; no firm D call. Germline values: CDR1 SGHTA, CDR2 FQGNSA. Trimming cost V 1 base and J 3 bases, with 6 bases left between them. The CDR3 sequence is 13 residues long. In DNA, the CDR3 is TGTGCCAGCAGCTTAGACACCTACACTGAAGCTTTCTTT. It specifies CASSLDTYTEAFF.

The chain couples TRBV6-6 to TRBJ2-1; 10 nucleotides align to TRBD1. Unmatched junction bases numbered 6, after V lost 5 bases and J lost 5 bases. The germline CDR1 and CDR2 sequences are MNHNY and SVGAGI (reference sequence). CDR3 length: 15 residues. The chain's CDR3 is CASSNTGTGDNEQFF. In DNA form, the CDR3 reads TGTGCCAGCAGTAACACCGGGACAGGGGACAATGAGCAGTTCTTC.